Listed here are 25 T cell receptor beta chains from one sample, sequenced in a study of T-cell memory formation after mild COVID-19. MiXCR, applied by TCRdb to the 5' RACE reads, yields one record per CDR3 protein. The sample has tens of thousands of distinct CDR3 sequences; over 10% are singletons. Sequencing input: PBMCs or a T cell subset sorted from them (not recorded which). All receptors come from a man aged 18 to 29 who had mild COVID-19 (a few samples of this study predate the infection). Cell type and time point are not known.

This clonotype was picked up many times. This chain connects TRBV7-9 to TRBJ2-7, with 9 bases identical to TRBD1. In germline, CDR1 is SEHNR, CDR2 FQNEAQ (reference sequence). J gave up 6 bases and V 5 bases, and 11 bases lay outside the gene matches. The CDR3 runs 15 residues. CDR3 sequence (DNA): TGTGCCAGCAGCGCCCGGGACAGGGTGAGATCCGAGCAGTACTTC. Protein product: CASSARDRVRSEQYF.

This clonotype has at least ten counts. The chain links TRBV11-1 to TRBJ2-3; D may correspond to TRBD1 or TRBD2 (6 bases each). The length of the CDR3 is 15 residues. The germline V gene encodes CDR1 SGHAT and CDR2 FQDESV (reference sequence). Deletions cut 0 bases from V and 7 bases from J, with 14 bases between. CDR3 in amino acids: CASSLARGAGNTQYF. In DNA, the CDR3 is TGTGCCAGCAGCTTAGCGAGGGGGGCTGGGAATACGCAGTATTTT.

This clonotype has more than one count but fewer than ten. The chain uses TRBV9 and TRBJ1-1, with TRBD1 matching 7 bases. CDR3 size: 15 residues. Unmatched junction bases numbered 16, after V lost 3 bases and J lost 11 bases. From germline, CDR1 is SGDLS and CDR2 YYNGEE. The CDR3 DNA reads TGTGCCAGCAGCGATACAGGGGTTGAACCCCTGAAGGCTTTCTTT. It is translated as CASSDTGVEPLKAFF.

This clonotype was counted ten times or more. The chain has TRBV11-2 and TRBJ2-7, with D possibly being TRBD1 (6 bases). The CDR3 extends over 17 amino acids. Deletions cut 4 bases from V and 0 bases from J, with 19 bases between. CDR1 is SGHAT and CDR2 is FQNNGV in the germline V gene. This chain's CDR3 is CASSWEYRDTSSYEQYF. CDR3 in DNA: TGTGCCAGCAGCTGGGAATACAGGGATACCAGCTCCTACGAGCAGTACTTC. Full variable domain (missing parts from reference TRBV11-2 and TRBJ2-7): EAGVAQSPRYKIIEKRQSVAFWCNPISGHATLYWYQQILGQGPKLLIQFQNNGVVDDSQLPKDRFSAERLKGVDSTLKIQPAKLEDSAVYLCASSWEYRDTSSYEQYFGPGTRLTVT.

This clonotype was seen many times. This chain joins TRBV13 and TRBJ2-1, with TRBD2 identical over 8 bases. Trimming at V came to 6 bases and at J to 6 bases, leaving 7 bases not matched to a gene. The CDR3 runs 14 residues. In germline, CDR1 is PRHDT, CDR2 FYEKMQ (reference sequence). This CDR3 is CASRWRGASNEQFF. CDR3 coding DNA: TGTGCCAGCAGGTGGCGGGGGGCCAGCAATGAGCAGTTCTTC.

This chain connects TRBV6-6 to TRBJ1-5; a weak D match, TRBD1 (5 bases). The CDR3 contains 15 residues. Trimming pared 6 bases from V and 2 bases from J, leaving 14 bases between. The germline V gene encodes CDR1 MNHNY and CDR2 SVGAGI (reference sequence). The CDR3 DNA sequence: TGTGCCAGCAGCCCCTCCCCGGGGGGCAATCAGCCCCAGCATTTT. Protein sequence: CASSPSPGGNQPQHF.

CDR3 amino acids: CASSESGGPNTGELFF. The CDR3 nucleotides read TGCGCCAGCAGCGAAAGCGGGGGCCCGAACACCGGGGAGCTGTTTTTT. This chain links TRBV5-1 with TRBJ2-2, with TRBD2 matching over 8 bases. The J segment lost 0 bases and the V segment lost 4 bases, leaving 5 bases of the junction unmatched. From germline, CDR1 is SGHRS and CDR2 YFSETQ. CDR3 length: 16 amino acids.

This clonotype was counted ten times or more. V is TRBV19 and J is TRBJ1-5; TRBD1 might be the D (5 bases). Germline CDR1 reads LNHDA; CDR2 reads SQIVND (reference sequence). This CDR3 region has 17 residues. V was pared by 7 bases and J by 2 bases, with 21 bases between. The CDR3 DNA reads TGTGCCAGTACCCCCCATATAGGGACGGTATGCAATCAGCCCCAGCATTTT. This gives the protein CASTPHIGTVCNQPQHF. Combining the CDR3 with reference TRBV19 and TRBJ1-5 gives the whole variable domain DGGITQSPKYLFRKEGQNVTLSCEQNLNHDAMYWYRQDPGQGLRLIYYSQIVNDFQKGDIAEGYSVSREKKESFPLTVTSAQKNPTAFYLCASTPHIGTVCNQPQHFGDGTRLSIL.

This clonotype was picked up a small number of times. The chain carries TRBV6-4 and TRBJ1-4; 8 positions agree with TRBD1. This CDR3 spans 14 amino acids. Germline V lookup: CDR1 MRHNA, CDR2 SNTAGT. V lost 5 bases and J lost 5; bases outside the gene matches: 4. CDR3 sequence (DNA): TGTGCCAGCAGTCCAGGACAGGGAAATGAAAAACTGTTTTTT. Its translation is CASSPGQGNEKLFF.

The sample holds many counts of this clonotype. This sequence joins TRBV6-4 and TRBJ2-6; a possible D gene is TRBD2 (6 bases). Germline V CDR1 and CDR2: MRHNA, SNTAGT. The CDR3 is made up of 16 amino acids. The V and J ends lost 2 bases and 1 base respectively, with 9 bases between them. In DNA, the CDR3 is TGTGCCAGCAGTGACGTGGGGGGATCTGGGGCCAACGTCCTGACTTTC. The encoded protein is CASSDVGGSGANVLTF.

This chain uses TRBV7-2 with TRBJ2-1, with 8 bases fitting TRBD2. The junction had 18 bases not matched to a gene; V was cut back by 2 bases and J by 9 bases. There are 18 residues in the CDR3. CDR1 and CDR2 from the germline V gene are SGHTA and FQGNSA. DNA of the CDR3: TGTGCCAGCAGCTTAAGCAGCGTAGGACTAGCCGGGGTTAGTGAGCAGTTCTTC. It codes for CASSLSSVGLAGVSEQFF.

This clonotype was recorded at least ten times. This chain uses TRBV7-3 with TRBJ2-2; D not certain. Trimming removed 5 bases from V and 4 bases from J, with 11 bases in between. The CDR3 consists of 14 residues. Per germline, CDR1 SGHTA and CDR2 FQGTGA. The CDR3, as DNA: TGTGCCAGCAGCAAACGCCCGGCCACCGGGGAGCTGTTTTTT. This codes for CASSKRPATGELFF. Supplemented by reference TRBV7-3 and TRBJ2-2, the full variable domain reads GAGVSQTPSNKVTEKGKYVELRCDPISGHTALYWYRQSLGQGPEFLIYFQGTGAADDSGLPNDRFFAVRPEGSVSTLKIQRTERGDSAVYLCASSKRPATGELFFGEGSRLTVL.

This clonotype is termed medium-sized. The J gene is TRBJ1-1, the V gene TRBV27; D unresolved. Germline-derived CDR1 and CDR2 are MNHEY and SMNVEV (reference sequence). This CDR3 has 14 amino acids. Trimming shortened V by 7 bases and J by 1 base, and 13 bases separated the two germline ends. CDR3 sequence (DNA): TGTGCCAGCACCCTGACGAGTGCGAACACTGAAGCTTTCTTT. This sequence encodes CASTLTSANTEAFF.

This clonotype was picked up many times. This sequence joins TRBV4-2 and TRBJ1-2; 9 bases align to TRBD1. This CDR3 contains 16 residues. Trimming at V came to 3 bases and at J to 1 base, leaving 6 bases not matched to a gene. Germline V gene sequence: CDR1 LGHNA, CDR2 YNFKEQ. The CDR3 DNA reads TGTGCCAGCAGCCACCTACAGGGGGCGGTTAACTATGGCTACACCTTC. This encodes CASSHLQGAVNYGYTF.

This clonotype has a count of ten or more. V usage is TRBV6-1 and J usage is TRBJ2-7, with D perhaps matching TRBD1 (6 bases). The CDR3 has 12 amino acids. Trimming shortened V by 6 bases and J by 3 bases, and 9 bases separated the two germline ends. Germline CDR1 reads MNHNS; CDR2 reads SASEGT. CDR3 residues: CASRDRVYEQYF. The CDR3 DNA sequence: TGTGCCAGCAGGGACAGAGTCTACGAGCAGTACTTC.

This sequence joins TRBV5-1 and TRBJ2-3; possibly TRBD2 for D (5 bases). CDR3 length: 15 residues. The germline V and J ends were trimmed by 1 base and 5 bases, with 14 bases remaining between them. Germline assignment: CDR1 SGHRS and CDR2 YFSETQ. The CDR3: CASSLSRAGEDTQYF. CDR3 DNA: TGCGCCAGCAGCTTGAGTAGGGCGGGTGAAGATACGCAGTATTTT.

This clonotype showed up just a few times. V is TRBV7-2 and J is TRBJ2-3; D call uncertain. The CDR3 has 12 amino acids. Germline CDR1 and CDR2: SGHTA and FQGNSA. The V gene lost 4 bases and the J gene lost 6 bases, with 8 bases spanning the gap. The CDR3 here is CASSSYGDTQYF. The CDR3 region has the DNA TGTGCCAGCAGCTCCTATGGGGATACGCAGTATTTT.

In its sample, this clonotype was seen many times. The chain couples TRBV7-6 to TRBJ1-1; 7 nucleotides align to TRBD1. Germline-derived CDR1 and CDR2 are SGHVS and FNYEAQ. The CDR3 loop spans 15 amino acids. J was trimmed by 4 bases and V by 5 bases; bases with no gene match: 10. As DNA, the CDR3 is TGTGCCAGCAGCCCCCCCAAGGCAGGGGGCACTGAAGCTTTCTTT. It is translated as CASSPPKAGGTEAFF. Complete variable domain (other parts from reference TRBV7-6 and TRBJ1-1): GAGVSQSPRYKVTKRGQDVALRCDPISGHVSLYWYRQALGQGPEFLTYFNYEAQQDKSGLPNDRFSAERPEGSISTLTIQRTEQRDSAMYRCASSPPKAGGTEAFFGQGTRLTVV.

This clonotype appeared many times. Because the CDR3's place on the DNA is in doubt, the DNA is left out and the CDR3 is given as listed by TCRdb. V is TRBV5-5 and J is TRBJ2-5. The CDR3 region is 14 residues in length, termini included. The germline gives CDR1 SGHKS, CDR2 YYEKEE (reference sequence). CDR3 loop: CASSFGPGGETQYF.

The gene calls are TRBV5-1 and TRBJ2-2; 10 bases agree with TRBD2. J was trimmed by 4 bases and V by 3 bases; bases with no gene match: 9. Per germline, CDR1 SGHRS and CDR2 YFSETQ. CDR3 size: 17 residues. CDR3 protein: CASSSRPGTSATGELFF. In nucleotides, the CDR3 is TGCGCCAGCAGCTCAAGACCTGGGACTAGCGCCACCGGGGAGCTGTTTTTT.

This clonotype has a count of ten or more. This chain links TRBV28 with TRBJ1-1; D not resolved. The CDR3 has 17 amino acids. The germline CDR1 and CDR2 sequences are MDHEN and SYDVKM. The V end lost 6 bases, the J end lost 6 bases, and 26 bases lay between the germline ends. In DNA form, the CDR3 reads TGTGCCAGCAGCCTCGGCTCGCTCCCCGGATGGTTCGCTGAAGCTTTCTTT. Encoded protein: CASSLGSLPGWFAEAFF.

This clonotype was seen ten or more times. The rearrangement joins TRBV7-2 to TRBJ1-3; D remains ambiguous. Germline values: CDR1 SGHTA, CDR2 FQGNSA. This CDR3 spans 15 amino acids. The V end lost 3 bases, the J end lost 0 bases, and 9 bases lay between the germline ends. The CDR3 spells CASSFGLNSGNTIYF. CDR3 DNA: TGTGCCAGCAGCTTTGGGCTGAACTCTGGAAACACCATATATTTT.

This clonotype appeared many times. J is TRBJ2-7 and V is TRBV7-9, with D unresolved. CDR3 length: 14 amino acids. Germline V lookup: CDR1 SEHNR, CDR2 FQNEAQ (reference sequence). Between the trimmed V and J ends, which lost 3 bases and 2 bases, there was a span of 11 bases. The CDR3 is CASSFGGQTYEQYV. The CDR3 bases are TGTGCCAGCAGCTTCGGTGGGCAGACCTACGAGCAGTACGTC.

The chain carries TRBV7-6 and TRBJ2-1, with 14 positions matching TRBD2. The CDR3 is 17 amino acids. Germline-derived CDR1 and CDR2 are SGHVS and FNYEAQ. J lost 5 bases, V lost 0 bases, and 3 bases had no gene match. CDR3 in DNA: TGTGCCAGCAGCTTAGCGGGGACTAGCGGGAGAAACAATGAGCAGTTCTTC. Protein product: CASSLAGTSGRNNEQFF.

This clonotype came up a few times. The V gene is TRBV12-3 or TRBV12-4, the J gene TRBJ1-2; D is undetermined. There are 13 residues in the CDR3. The germline V and J ends were trimmed by 1 base and 4 bases, with 7 bases remaining between them. The DNA for the CDR3 is TGTGCCAGCAGTTTAGGCCATCCCTATGGCTACACCTTC. Translation: CASSLGHPYGYTF.